This entry describes one T cell receptor (beta chain). The junction does not match germline at one end; this may be a read error. The source of the sample is a study of Graves' ophthalmopathy and Graves' hyperthyroidism. The CDR3 is made up of 14 amino acids. The germline V gene has CDR1 SGDLS and CDR2 YYNGEE. CDR3 regions of TCR beta were amplified from RNA transcripts. HTBI-primed first-round RT-PCR preceded second-round multiplex PCR. TCRdb reanalysed the multiplex PCR reads using MiXCR and keeps one entry per CDR3 protein. The data hold under 400,000 distinct CDR3 sequences, with under 20% observed a single time. Clinicians made diagnoses from clinical symptoms, serum thyroxine, TRAb, thyroid ultrasound and orbital computed tomography.

The J gene is TRBJ1-1, the V gene TRBV9; 8 bases line up with TRBD1. Sequencing used peripheral blood. The receptor was isolated from an adult man with Graves' ophthalmopathy. The CDR3 DNA sequence: TGTGCCAGCAGCGTTAGGGACAGGAACGCTGAAGCTTTCTTT. Residues: CASSVRDRNAEAFF.